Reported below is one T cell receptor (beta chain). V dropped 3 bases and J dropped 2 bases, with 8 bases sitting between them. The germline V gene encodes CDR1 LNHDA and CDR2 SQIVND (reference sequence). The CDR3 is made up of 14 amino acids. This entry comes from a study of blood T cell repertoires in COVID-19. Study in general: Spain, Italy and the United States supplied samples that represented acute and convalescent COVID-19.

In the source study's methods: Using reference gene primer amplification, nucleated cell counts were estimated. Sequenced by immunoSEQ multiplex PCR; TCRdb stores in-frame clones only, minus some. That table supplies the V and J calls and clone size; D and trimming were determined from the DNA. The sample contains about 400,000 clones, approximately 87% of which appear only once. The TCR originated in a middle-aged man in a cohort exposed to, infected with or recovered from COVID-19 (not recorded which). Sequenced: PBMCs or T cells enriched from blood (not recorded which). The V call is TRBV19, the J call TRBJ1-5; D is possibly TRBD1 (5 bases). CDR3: CASSMMTGNQPQHF. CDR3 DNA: TGTGCCAGTAGTATGATGACAGGCAATCAGCCCCAGCATTTT.